The rows below give T cell receptor beta chains drawn from one sample of a study of response to subunit inactivated influenza vaccine. A single record per CDR3 protein comes from TCRdb applying MiXCR to the RT-PCR reads. The sample has around 190,000 distinct CDR3 sequences, about 9% seen once. The sequencing used non-naive T cells sorted from PBMCs, collected on the day of vaccination. These receptors were obtained from a man between 50 and 59 years old who received an inactivated influenza vaccine. Each CDR3 is given with its conserved first and last residue. The D gene is left open where the match is weak. A clone size is listed for some rows: how often the clone was seen (once, few, many), or a class if it is expanded.

d_gene: TRBD2; j_gene: TRBJ2-3; v_gene: TRBV28; abundance: .; CDR3aa: CASSSNRGGSSTDTQYF; CDR3nt: TGTGCCAGCAGCTCCAATCGGGGGGGTTCTAGCACAGATACGCAGTATTTT
d_gene: .; j_gene: TRBJ2-2; v_gene: TRBV7-9; abundance: many; CDR3aa: CASSLSTGELFF; CDR3nt: TGTGCCAGCAGCTTGTCCACCGGGGAGCTGTTTTTT
d_gene: .; j_gene: TRBJ1-2; v_gene: TRBV5-4; abundance: few; CDR3aa: CASSLGGDGSYGYTF; CDR3nt: TGTGCCAGCAGCTTGGGGGGTGACGGCTCCTATGGCTACACCTTC
d_gene: TRBD2; j_gene: TRBJ2-5; v_gene: TRBV10-3; abundance: .; CDR3aa: CAIRRGLADQETQYF; CDR3nt: TGTGCCATCAGGAGGGGACTAGCGGACCAAGAGACCCAGTACTTC
d_gene: .; j_gene: TRBJ2-4; v_gene: TRBV15; abundance: many; CDR3aa: CATSVRGGLVSIQYF; CDR3nt: TGTGCCACCAGCGTCAGGGGGGGATTGGTGAGCATTCAGTACTTC
d_gene: TRBD1; j_gene: TRBJ2-3; v_gene: TRBV7-9; abundance: .; CDR3aa: CASSSRTGGESTDTQYF; CDR3nt: TGTGCCAGCAGCTCAAGGACAGGGGGTGAATCCACAGATACGCAGTATTTT
d_gene: TRBD1; j_gene: TRBJ2-3; v_gene: TRBV19; abundance: few; CDR3aa: CASRKGQGTDTQYF; CDR3nt: TGTGCCAGTAGGAAGGGACAGGGGACAGATACGCAGTATTTT
d_gene: .; j_gene: TRBJ1-1; v_gene: TRBV12-3/TRBV12-4; abundance: few; CDR3aa: CASSSLLGGGNTEAFF; CDR3nt: TGTGCCAGCAGCTCCTTACTCGGGGGGGGGAACACTGAAGCTTTCTTT
d_gene: TRBD2; j_gene: TRBJ2-3; v_gene: TRBV20-1; abundance: many; CDR3aa: CSAEAQGGGGSTDTQYF; CDR3nt: TGCAGTGCTGAGGCCCAGGGTGGCGGGGGAAGCACAGATACGCAGTATTTT
d_gene: TRBD1; j_gene: TRBJ1-1; v_gene: TRBV29-1; abundance: many; CDR3aa: CSISTGTVNTEAFF; CDR3nt: TGCAGTATTTCTACCGGGACAGTGAACACTGAAGCTTTCTTT
d_gene: TRBD1; j_gene: TRBJ2-5; v_gene: TRBV24-1; abundance: .; CDR3aa: CATSDLNQGVGETQYF; CDR3nt: TGTGCCACCAGTGACCTAAACCAGGGGGTCGGGGAGACCCAGTACTTC
d_gene: .; j_gene: TRBJ2-5; v_gene: TRBV4-3; abundance: .; CDR3aa: CASSQDELGGETQYF; CDR3nt: TGCGCCAGCAGCCAAGATGAGCTTGGGGGGGAGACCCAGTACTTC
d_gene: .; j_gene: TRBJ1-1; v_gene: TRBV20-1; abundance: many; CDR3aa: CSARDITGNTEAFF; CDR3nt: TGCAGTGCTAGAGATATCACAGGGAACACTGAAGCTTTCTTT
d_gene: TRBD1; j_gene: TRBJ2-2; v_gene: TRBV27; abundance: .; CDR3aa: CASRRQGAGTGELFF; CDR3nt: TGTGCCAGCAGAAGACAGGGGGCTGGCACCGGGGAGCTGTTTTTT
d_gene: .; j_gene: TRBJ2-7; v_gene: TRBV4-1; abundance: .; CDR3aa: CASSHAPGALYEQYF; CDR3nt: TGCGCCAGCAGTCACGCCCCCGGTGCCTTGTACGAGCAGTACTTC
d_gene: TRBD2; j_gene: TRBJ2-3; v_gene: TRBV20-1; abundance: .; CDR3aa: CSAIRTTSGRTDTQYF; CDR3nt: TGCAGTGCTATCCGAACCACTAGCGGGAGAACAGATACGCAGTATTTT
d_gene: TRBD2; j_gene: TRBJ2-3; v_gene: TRBV24-1; abundance: many; CDR3aa: CATSDLLSSGRTDTQYF; CDR3nt: TGTGCCACCAGTGATTTGCTCTCTAGCGGCCGCACAGATACGCAGTATTTT
d_gene: .; j_gene: TRBJ2-1; v_gene: TRBV29-1; abundance: many; CDR3aa: CSGSRASDNEQFF; CDR3nt: TGCAGCGGATCCCGGGCTAGCGACAATGAGCAGTTCTTC
d_gene: .; j_gene: TRBJ2-2; v_gene: TRBV6-1; abundance: few; CDR3aa: CASSEGRTGELFF; CDR3nt: TGTGCCAGCAGTGAAGGTCGAACCGGGGAGCTGTTTTTT
d_gene: TRBD1; j_gene: TRBJ1-2; v_gene: TRBV4-1; abundance: few; CDR3aa: CASSQETGRYGYTF; CDR3nt: TGCGCCAGCAGCCAAGAGACAGGGCGGTATGGCTACACCTTC
d_gene: TRBD1; j_gene: TRBJ2-6; v_gene: TRBV11-1; abundance: .; CDR3aa: CASSPRDSLVSGANVLTF; CDR3nt: TGTGCCAGCAGCCCTAGGGACAGTCTAGTCTCTGGGGCCAACGTCCTGACTTTC
d_gene: .; j_gene: TRBJ2-3; v_gene: TRBV10-3; abundance: .; CDR3aa: CATAPSSDTQYF; CDR3nt: TGTGCCACCGCGCCCAGTTCAGATACGCAGTATTTT
d_gene: .; j_gene: TRBJ2-1; v_gene: TRBV2; abundance: .; CDR3aa: CASSEWGPGEQFF; CDR3nt: TGTGCCAGCAGTGAATGGGGGCCAGGTGAGCAGTTCTTC
d_gene: .; j_gene: TRBJ2-3; v_gene: TRBV28; abundance: few; CDR3aa: CASGWGQGTDTQYF; CDR3nt: TGTGCCAGCGGGTGGGGGCAAGGCACAGATACGCAGTATTTT
d_gene: TRBD2; j_gene: TRBJ2-1; v_gene: TRBV5-6; abundance: many; CDR3aa: CASSSSGSLYNEQFF; CDR3nt: TGTGCCAGCAGCTCTAGCGGGAGTCTGTACAATGAGCAGTTCTTC
d_gene: .; j_gene: TRBJ2-7; v_gene: TRBV2; abundance: .; CDR3aa: CASMPGLGEQYF; CDR3nt: TGTGCCAGCATGCCAGGGTTGGGCGAGCAGTACTTC
d_gene: TRBD2; j_gene: TRBJ2-1; v_gene: TRBV7-9; abundance: .; CDR3aa: CASSFRGLAHPEQFF; CDR3nt: TGTGCCAGCAGCTTTCGGGGACTAGCTCACCCTGAGCAGTTCTTC
d_gene: .; j_gene: TRBJ1-3; v_gene: TRBV4-3; abundance: few; CDR3aa: CASSPTRGVGNTIYF; CDR3nt: TGCGCCAGCAGCCCCACGAGAGGGGTCGGAAACACCATATATTTT
d_gene: .; j_gene: TRBJ1-6; v_gene: TRBV15; abundance: .; CDR3aa: CATSRGVDNSPLHF; CDR3nt: TGTGCCACCAGCCGGGGGGTGGATAATTCACCCCTCCACTTT
d_gene: .; j_gene: TRBJ2-1; v_gene: TRBV6-1; abundance: many; CDR3aa: CASSHGSISNEQFF; CDR3nt: TGTGCCAGCAGCCACGGGTCGATCAGCAATGAGCAGTTCTTC
d_gene: TRBD2; j_gene: TRBJ2-3; v_gene: TRBV6-5; abundance: few; CDR3aa: CASSYETSGGERDTQYF; CDR3nt: TGTGCCAGCAGTTACGAGACTAGCGGAGGAGAGAGAGATACGCAGTATTTT
d_gene: TRBD2; j_gene: TRBJ2-7; v_gene: TRBV7-9; abundance: many; CDR3aa: CASTPPGAGGSYEQYF; CDR3nt: TGTGCCAGCACCCCACCAGGGGCGGGGGGCTCCTACGAGCAGTACTTC
d_gene: TRBD2; j_gene: TRBJ2-3; v_gene: TRBV24-1; abundance: many; CDR3aa: CATSDFGAGGSTDTQYF; CDR3nt: TGTGCCACCAGTGATTTTGGAGCGGGAGGGAGCACAGATACGCAGTATTTT
d_gene: TRBD1; j_gene: TRBJ2-3; v_gene: TRBV2; abundance: .; CDR3aa: CASSGQGATDTQYF; CDR3nt: TGTGCCAGCAGTGGACAGGGGGCCACAGATACGCAGTATTTT
d_gene: TRBD1; j_gene: TRBJ2-7; v_gene: TRBV4-1; abundance: many; CDR3aa: CASSTRDRDHEQYF; CDR3nt: TGCGCCAGCAGCACCCGGGACAGGGACCACGAGCAGTACTTC
d_gene: TRBD2; j_gene: TRBJ2-5; v_gene: TRBV20-1; abundance: .; CDR3aa: CSGWEGPRETQYF; CDR3nt: TGCAGTGGTTGGGAGGGCCCTCGGGAGACCCAGTACTTC
d_gene: .; j_gene: TRBJ1-5; v_gene: TRBV4-2; abundance: .; CDR3aa: CASSQQDSKNQPQHF; CDR3nt: TGTGCCAGCAGCCAACAGGACAGTAAAAATCAGCCCCAGCATTTT
d_gene: TRBD1; j_gene: TRBJ2-2; v_gene: TRBV2; abundance: many; CDR3aa: CASIRTGTDTGELFF; CDR3nt: TGTGCCAGCATTCGGACAGGGACGGACACCGGGGAGCTGTTTTTT
d_gene: TRBD1; j_gene: TRBJ1-5; v_gene: TRBV19; abundance: .; CDR3aa: CASTPWFSEGAGNQPQHF; CDR3nt: TGTGCCAGTACCCCGTGGTTCAGCGAGGGGGCGGGCAATCAGCCCCAGCATTTT
d_gene: .; j_gene: TRBJ2-5; v_gene: TRBV20-1; abundance: many; CDR3aa: CSARDAQAPGETQYF; CDR3nt: TGCAGTGCTAGAGATGCCCAGGCCCCAGGAGAGACCCAGTACTTC
d_gene: .; j_gene: TRBJ1-1; v_gene: TRBV29-1; abundance: few; CDR3aa: CSVEGRLLNTEAFF; CDR3nt: TGCAGCGTTGAAGGGCGGCTTTTGAACACTGAAGCTTTCTTT
d_gene: .; j_gene: TRBJ2-1; v_gene: TRBV6-2/TRBV6-3; abundance: few; CDR3aa: CASTDGSSYNEQFF; CDR3nt: TGTGCCAGCACCGACGGTAGCTCCTACAATGAGCAGTTCTTC
d_gene: .; j_gene: TRBJ2-5; v_gene: TRBV29-1; abundance: many; CDR3aa: CSVVDGGRRSQYF; CDR3nt: TGCAGCGTTGTGGATGGGGGAAGGAGGTCCCAGTACTTC
d_gene: .; j_gene: TRBJ2-7; v_gene: TRBV6-5; abundance: few; CDR3aa: CASSYGAGWSYEQYF; CDR3nt: TGTGCCAGCAGTTACGGCGCGGGGTGGTCGTACGAGCAGTACTTC